A selection of T cell receptor beta chains follows, all from one sample in a study of long-term antiretroviral therapy in people with HIV. Data came from immunoSEQ multiplex PCR; TCRdb stores just in-frame clones and leaves some out. The sample carries about 21,000 clones, around 69% recorded once. Sequenced here: unsorted PBMCs, sampled less than 1.8 years before starting antiretroviral therapy. These receptors all stem from a woman between 40 and 50 years old with HIV. The CDR3 runs from the conserved cysteine through the conserved F or W. The order of the fields is V gene, clone size, D gene, J gene, CDR3 length, CDR3 DNA, CDR3 protein. A D gene is named only where the DNA matches it firmly. Clone size is given for some rows only: seen once, a few or many times, or a class if the clone is expanded.

v_gene: TRBV7-9; abundance: -; d_gene: -; j_gene: TRBJ1-1; len: 12; CDR3nt: TGTGCCAGCAGCTTAGAAGGCCCTGAAGCTTTCTTT; CDR3aa: CASSLEGPEAFF
v_gene: TRBV5-1; abundance: -; d_gene: -; j_gene: TRBJ1-1; len: 15; CDR3nt: TGCGCCAGCAGGGTTGGGTCGGGGACGGACACTGAAGCTTTCTTT; CDR3aa: CASRVGSGTDTEAFF
v_gene: TRBV18; abundance: -; d_gene: -; j_gene: TRBJ2-7; len: 15; CDR3nt: TGTGCCAGCTCAGTTACTCGGGACGGCCGCTACGAGCAGTACTTC; CDR3aa: CASSVTRDGRYEQYF
v_gene: TRBV13; abundance: -; d_gene: TRBD2; j_gene: TRBJ2-3; len: 17; CDR3nt: TGTGCCAGCAGCTCAGAGTTGCTAGCGGGGGTCACAGATACGCAGTATTTT; CDR3aa: CASSSELLAGVTDTQYF
v_gene: TRBV6-1; abundance: -; d_gene: -; j_gene: TRBJ2-5; len: 13; CDR3nt: TGTGCCAGCAGTGAAAGGAACGAGTGGGCCCAGTACTTC; CDR3aa: CASSERNEWAQYF
v_gene: TRBV15; abundance: -; d_gene: -; j_gene: TRBJ2-3; len: 12; CDR3nt: TGTGCCACCAGTAGGGGCACAGATACGCAGTATTTT; CDR3aa: CATSRGTDTQYF
v_gene: TRBV4-1; abundance: -; d_gene: TRBD2; j_gene: TRBJ2-1; len: 15; CDR3nt: TGCGCCAGCAGACATCGGGCCACTAGCGTCAATGAGCAGTTCTTC; CDR3aa: CASRHRATSVNEQFF
v_gene: TRBV5-4; abundance: -; d_gene: -; j_gene: TRBJ2-7; len: 14; CDR3nt: TGTGCCAGCAGCTCCACCGGGACACGCTACGAGCAGTACTTC; CDR3aa: CASSSTGTRYEQYF
v_gene: TRBV29-1; abundance: -; d_gene: TRBD2; j_gene: TRBJ2-2; len: 14; CDR3nt: TGCAGCGCCCAACTAGCGGGAGGGCCCGGGGAGCTGTTTTTT; CDR3aa: CSAQLAGGPGELFF
v_gene: TRBV7-9; abundance: -; d_gene: TRBD2; j_gene: TRBJ2-5; len: 16; CDR3nt: TGTGCCAGCTTCAACTGGCGGGAGGCTTTCCAAGAGACCCAGTACTTC; CDR3aa: CASFNWREAFQETQYF
v_gene: TRBV5-8; abundance: -; d_gene: -; j_gene: TRBJ2-1; len: 13; CDR3nt: TGTGCCAGCAGCGGTATGACCGGGACTGAGCAGTTCTTC; CDR3aa: CASSGMTGTEQFF
v_gene: TRBV19; abundance: -; d_gene: -; j_gene: TRBJ2-5; len: 16; CDR3nt: TGTGCCAGTAGTATAGATCCTGGTTTGGTCCAAGAGACCCAGTACTTC; CDR3aa: CASSIDPGLVQETQYF
v_gene: TRBV4-1; abundance: -; d_gene: -; j_gene: TRBJ1-5; len: 13; CDR3nt: TGCGCCAGCAGCCCCCCATTCAATCAGCCCCAGCATTTT; CDR3aa: CASSPPFNQPQHF
v_gene: TRBV19; abundance: -; d_gene: TRBD2; j_gene: TRBJ2-7; len: 13; CDR3nt: TGTGCCAGTACAGCGGGAGTAGGGTACGAGCAGTACTTC; CDR3aa: CASTAGVGYEQYF
v_gene: TRBV27; abundance: once; d_gene: TRBD2; j_gene: TRBJ2-7; len: 14; CDR3nt: TGTGCCAGCAGTACCCCTAGCGGAGCCTACGAGCAGTACTTC; CDR3aa: CASSTPSGAYEQYF
v_gene: TRBV11-3; abundance: -; d_gene: TRBD2; j_gene: TRBJ2-2; len: 14; CDR3nt: TGTGCCGCTTCAGCGGGGGGGACCACCGGGGAGCTGTTTTTT; CDR3aa: CAASAGGTTGELFF
v_gene: TRBV5-5; abundance: -; d_gene: -; j_gene: TRBJ2-7; len: 12; CDR3nt: TGTGCCAGCAGCTTGGTGGCAGCCGAGCAGTACTTC; CDR3aa: CASSLVAAEQYF
v_gene: TRBV28; abundance: -; d_gene: -; j_gene: TRBJ1-5; len: 14; CDR3nt: TGTGCCAGCAGTTTATTGGCCGTAAATCAGCCCCAGCATTTT; CDR3aa: CASSLLAVNQPQHF
v_gene: TRBV30; abundance: -; d_gene: -; j_gene: TRBJ2-1; len: 13; CDR3nt: TGTGCCTGGAGTGTACTCATAAAAGGCCCCGAGTTCTTC; CDR3aa: CAWSVLIKGPEFF
v_gene: TRBV5-6; abundance: -; d_gene: -; j_gene: TRBJ2-2; len: 12; CDR3nt: TGTGCCAGCAGCTCCACCTCCGGGGAGCTGTTTTTT; CDR3aa: CASSSTSGELFF